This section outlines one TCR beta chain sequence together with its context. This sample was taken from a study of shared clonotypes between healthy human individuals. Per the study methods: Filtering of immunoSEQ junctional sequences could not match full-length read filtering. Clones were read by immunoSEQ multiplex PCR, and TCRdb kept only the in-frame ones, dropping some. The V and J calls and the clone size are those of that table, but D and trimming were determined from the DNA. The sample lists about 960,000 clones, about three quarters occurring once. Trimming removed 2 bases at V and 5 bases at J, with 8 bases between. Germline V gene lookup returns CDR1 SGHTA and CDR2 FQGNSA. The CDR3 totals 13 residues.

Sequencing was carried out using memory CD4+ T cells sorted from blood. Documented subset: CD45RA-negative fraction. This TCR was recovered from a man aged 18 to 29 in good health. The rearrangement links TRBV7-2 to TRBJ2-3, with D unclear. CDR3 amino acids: CASSLSVKDTQYF. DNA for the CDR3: TGTGCCAGCAGCTTATCAGTGAAAGATACGCAGTATTTT. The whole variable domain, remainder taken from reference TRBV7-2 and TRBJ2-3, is GAGVSQSPSNKVTEKGKDVELRCDPISGHTALYWYRQSLGQGLEFLIYFQGNSAPDKSGLPSDRFSAERTGGSVSTLTIQRTQQEDSAVYLCASSLSVKDTQYFGPGTRLTVL.